Listed below are T cell receptor beta chains from one sample, sequenced in a study of a mutant IDH1 vaccine in newly diagnosed glioma. Profiled with immunoSEQ multiplex PCR; TCRdb holds only in-frame clones, not every one. Among more than 55,000 clones listed, about 81% were seen once. Antigens for these TCRs are unknown. Sequenced material: PBMCs, taken from a glioma patient whose treatment included an IDH1 peptide vaccine. These receptors were obtained from a middle-aged woman with glioma. Some clones in this sample may be carry-over from other donors' samples. Each CDR3 is given with its conserved first and last residue. A D gene is named only where the DNA matches it firmly.

>TRBV19|TRBD1|TRBJ2-7
CASSKWDRAYEQYF
>TRBV5-4|TRBD1|TRBJ2-7
CAVTSGGENEQYF
>TRBV6-6|-|TRBJ1-3
CASSHADGNTIYF
>TRBV27|-|TRBJ2-7
CASSYSGVSYEQYF
>TRBV10-1|-|TRBJ1-5
CASSVPRGLYSNQPQHF
>TRBV29-1|-|TRBJ2-2
CSVDGGRGTGELFF
>TRBV5-1|-|TRBJ2-7
CASSSSRGREQYF
>TRBV5-1|-|TRBJ2-4
CASNEGPKNIQYF
>TRBV25-1|TRBD1|TRBJ1-2
CASGQGAAGYTF
>TRBV10-3|-|TRBJ1-1
CAISEERLNTEAFF
>TRBV7-2|TRBD1|TRBJ1-2
CASSSGGTYYGYTF
>TRBV7-3|-|TRBJ1-2
CASSSPGEGGYTF
>TRBV5-8|TRBD2|TRBJ2-2
CVSPLRLAANTGELFF
>TRBV6-5|-|TRBJ2-5
CASSYYQGPEAQYF
>TRBV7-2|-|TRBJ1-1
CASSSQGFGTEAFF
>TRBV14|-|TRBJ2-7
CASSQGFPGLYEQYF
>TRBV7-9|-|TRBJ1-2
CASSLGGSYGYTF
>TRBV19|-|TRBJ2-7
CASSTNVIYEQYF
>TRBV10-3|-|TRBJ2-4
CAIKGEDKNIQYF
>TRBV7-6|-|TRBJ1-3
CASRPSVSGNTIYF
>TRBV18|-|TRBJ2-3
CASSQAGTEQYF
>TRBV5-4|-|TRBJ1-6
CASSLADPLHF
>TRBV5-1|-|TRBJ1-2
CASSPGRDLYGYTF
>TRBV4-2|-|TRBJ1-2
CASSPLDGNYGYTF
>TRBV29-1|-|TRBJ1-5
CSVLQDSNQPQHF
>TRBV6-1|TRBD1|TRBJ1-3
CASNPATGTGNTIYF
>TRBV2|-|TRBJ2-1
CASSGKRSFNEQFF
>TRBV2|-|TRBJ1-2
CARSRDGGANYGYTF
>TRBV21-1|-|TRBJ2-7
CAIIQGVYEQYF
>TRBV29-1|-|TRBJ1-2
CSVELAEKDGYTF
>TRBV19|-|TRBJ1-6
CASSAEGGRDSPLHF
>TRBV7-9|-|TRBJ1-1
CASSTQTANTEAFF
>TRBV4-1|TRBD1|TRBJ1-4
CASSQSGTGHEKLFF
>TRBV9|-|TRBJ2-2
CASSVGDTGELFF
>TRBV7-4|-|TRBJ2-7
CASNHYEQYF
>TRBV6-1|-|TRBJ1-2
CATWGDGSDGYTF
>TRBV19|TRBD1|TRBJ1-5
CASSTRQGRGNQPQHF
>TRBV19|-|TRBJ2-7
CASTRRGGGVYEQYF
>TRBV19|-|TRBJ2-4
CASSIEGHLLAKNIQYF
>TRBV25-1|-|TRBJ1-1
CASSEYQEGTEAFF
>TRBV27|TRBD1|TRBJ1-2
CASSLAGGRYGYTF
>TRBV4-1|-|TRBJ1-3
CASSPHFASGNTIYF
>TRBV5-4|-|TRBJ1-2
CASSLRGTDYGYTF
>TRBV6-1|-|TRBJ1-2
CASSELGRDNYGYTF
>TRBV23-1|-|TRBJ1-5
CASSQSSGACNQPQHF
>TRBV4-3|-|TRBJ1-1
CASSQGQLNTEAFF
>TRBV30|-|TRBJ1-2
CAWTPLEGGYTF
>TRBV5-1|-|TRBJ1-1
CASSSRGMNTEAFF
>TRBV7-9|TRBD2|TRBJ2-3
CASSLSSGGTDTQYF
>TRBV25-1|TRBD2|TRBJ2-1
CASRLLSSGGVTEQFF
>TRBV2|-|TRBJ1-5
CASSGEGQHQPQHF
>TRBV27|-|TRBJ1-1
CASSLGGSEAFF
>TRBV5-1|TRBD1|TRBJ2-2
CASSLVGQGSTGELFF